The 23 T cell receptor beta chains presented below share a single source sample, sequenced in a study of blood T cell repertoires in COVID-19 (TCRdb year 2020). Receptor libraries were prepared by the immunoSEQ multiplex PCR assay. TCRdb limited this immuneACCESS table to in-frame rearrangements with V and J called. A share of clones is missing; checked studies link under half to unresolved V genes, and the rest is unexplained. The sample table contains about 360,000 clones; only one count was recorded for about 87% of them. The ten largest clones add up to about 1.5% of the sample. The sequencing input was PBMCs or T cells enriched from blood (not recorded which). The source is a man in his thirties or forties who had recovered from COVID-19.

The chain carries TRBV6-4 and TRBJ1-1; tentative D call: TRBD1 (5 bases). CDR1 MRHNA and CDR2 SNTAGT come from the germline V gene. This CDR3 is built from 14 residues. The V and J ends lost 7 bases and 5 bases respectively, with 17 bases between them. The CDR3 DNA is TGTGCCAGCACCTCCTCTCCCGGACAAACTGAAGCTTTCTTT. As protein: CASTSSPGQTEAFF.

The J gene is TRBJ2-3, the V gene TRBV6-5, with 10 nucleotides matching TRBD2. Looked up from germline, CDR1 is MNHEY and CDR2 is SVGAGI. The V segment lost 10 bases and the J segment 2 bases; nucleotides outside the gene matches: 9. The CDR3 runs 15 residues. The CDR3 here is CANALSGGTTDTQYF. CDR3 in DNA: TGTGCCAACGCCCTTAGCGGGGGGACCACAGATACGCAGTATTTT.

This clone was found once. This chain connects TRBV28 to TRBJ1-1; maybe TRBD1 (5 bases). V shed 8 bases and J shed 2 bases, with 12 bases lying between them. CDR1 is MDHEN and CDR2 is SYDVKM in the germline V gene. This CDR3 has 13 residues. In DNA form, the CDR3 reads TGTGCCAGCGGTACAGGCCCAAACACTGAAGCTTTCTTT. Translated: CASGTGPNTEAFF.

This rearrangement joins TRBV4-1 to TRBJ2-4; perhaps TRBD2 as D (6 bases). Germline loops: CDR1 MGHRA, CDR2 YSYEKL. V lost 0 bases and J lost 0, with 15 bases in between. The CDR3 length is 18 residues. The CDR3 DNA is TGCGCCAGCAGCCAAGACGGAGGGGACGGGTTAGCCAAAAACATTCAGTACTTC. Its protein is CASSQDGGDGLAKNIQYF.

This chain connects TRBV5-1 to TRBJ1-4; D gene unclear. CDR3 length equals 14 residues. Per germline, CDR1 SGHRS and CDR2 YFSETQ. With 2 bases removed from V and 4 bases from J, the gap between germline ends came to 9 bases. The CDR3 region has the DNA TGCGCCAGCAGCTTTGGGCAGGATAATGAAAAACTGTTTTTT. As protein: CASSFGQDNEKLFF. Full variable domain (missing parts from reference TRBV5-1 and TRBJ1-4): KAGVTQTPRYLIKTRGQQVTLSCSPISGHRSVSWYQQTPGQGLQFLFEYFSETQRNKGNFPGRFSGRQFSNSRSEMNVSTLELGDSALYLCASSFGQDNEKLFFGSGTQLSVL.

The CDR3 reads CASSPPAEAFF. The CDR3 DNA is TGTGCCAGCAGTCCCCCCGCTGAAGCTTTCTTT. The chain carries TRBV2 and TRBJ1-1, with D hard to call. Germline V CDR1 and CDR2: SNHLY, FYNNEI. Trimming pared 5 bases from V and 6 bases from J, leaving 7 bases between. The CDR3 runs to 11 residues. Using reference TRBV2 and TRBJ1-1 for the parts outside the CDR3, the full variable domain is EPEVTQTPSHQVTQMGQEVILRCVPISNHLYFYWYRQILGQKVEFLVSFYNNEISEKSEIFDDQFSVERPDGSNFTLKIRSTKLEDSAMYFCASSPPAEAFFGQGTRLTVV.

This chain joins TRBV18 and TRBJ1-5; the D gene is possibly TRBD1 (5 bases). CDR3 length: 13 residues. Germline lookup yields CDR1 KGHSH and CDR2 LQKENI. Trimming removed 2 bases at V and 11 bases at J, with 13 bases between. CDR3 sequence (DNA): TGTGCCAGCTCACCAGCGGGGGTTGGGGCCCAGCATTTT. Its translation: CASSPAGVGAQHF.

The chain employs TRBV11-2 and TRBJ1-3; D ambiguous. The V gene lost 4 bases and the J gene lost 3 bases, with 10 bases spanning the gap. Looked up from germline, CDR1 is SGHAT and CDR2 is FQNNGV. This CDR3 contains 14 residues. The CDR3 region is CASSSTGFGNTIYF. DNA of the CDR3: TGTGCCAGCAGCTCGACGGGGTTTGGAAACACCATATATTTT.

CDR3: CASSFWGGGGYTF. CDR3 in DNA: TGTGCCAGCAGCTTTTGGGGGGGAGGAGGCTACACCTTC. V gene TRBV11-2 combines with J gene TRBJ1-2, with D possibly being TRBD1 (5 bases). The CDR3 sequence is 13 residues long. Deletions cut 3 bases from V and 8 bases from J, with 13 bases between. Germline V CDR1 and CDR2: SGHAT, FQNNGV.

CDR3 protein: CASSQDTSGGAKETQYF. The CDR3 bases are TGTGCCAGCAGCCAAGACACTAGCGGGGGGGCTAAAGAGACCCAGTACTTC. The chain carries TRBV3-1 (or the pseudogene TRBV3-2) and TRBJ2-5, with 13 bases aligning to TRBD2. V lost 0 bases to trimming and J lost 3 bases; unmatched junction nucleotides: 4. Germline CDR1 and CDR2: LGHDT and YNNKEL (reference sequence). The CDR3 contains 17 residues.

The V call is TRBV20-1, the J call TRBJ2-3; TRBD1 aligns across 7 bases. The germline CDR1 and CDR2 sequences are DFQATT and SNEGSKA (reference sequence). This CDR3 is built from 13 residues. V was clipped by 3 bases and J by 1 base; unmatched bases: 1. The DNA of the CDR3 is TGCAGTGCTAGTACAGGGGGCACAGATACGCAGTATTTT. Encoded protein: CSASTGGTDTQYF.

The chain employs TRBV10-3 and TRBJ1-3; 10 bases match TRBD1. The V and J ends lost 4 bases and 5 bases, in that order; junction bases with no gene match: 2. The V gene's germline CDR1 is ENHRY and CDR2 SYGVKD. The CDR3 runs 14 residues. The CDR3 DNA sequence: TGTGCCATCAGTGCGGGACAGGGGCGAAACACCATATATTTT. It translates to CAISAGQGRNTIYF.

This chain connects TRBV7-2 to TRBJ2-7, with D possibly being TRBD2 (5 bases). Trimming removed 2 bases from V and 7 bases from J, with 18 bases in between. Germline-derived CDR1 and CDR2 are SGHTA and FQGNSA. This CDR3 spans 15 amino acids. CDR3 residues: CASSLLSGRPGEQYF. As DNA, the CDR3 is TGTGCCAGCAGCTTACTAAGCGGTAGGCCGGGTGAGCAGTACTTC.

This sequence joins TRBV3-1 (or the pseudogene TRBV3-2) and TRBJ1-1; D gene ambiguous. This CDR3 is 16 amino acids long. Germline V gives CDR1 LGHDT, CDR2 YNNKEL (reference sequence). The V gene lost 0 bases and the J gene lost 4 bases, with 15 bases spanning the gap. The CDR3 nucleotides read TGTGCCAGCAGCCAAGACGGGTCCCACTTGGGCACTGAAGCTTTCTTT. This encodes CASSQDGSHLGTEAFF.

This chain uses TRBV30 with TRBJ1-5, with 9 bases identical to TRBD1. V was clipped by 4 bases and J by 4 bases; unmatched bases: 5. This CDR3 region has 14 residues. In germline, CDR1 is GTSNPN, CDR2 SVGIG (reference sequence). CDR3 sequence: CAWNGQGSNQPQHF. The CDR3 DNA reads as TGTGCCTGGAATGGACAGGGGAGTAATCAGCCCCAGCATTTT.

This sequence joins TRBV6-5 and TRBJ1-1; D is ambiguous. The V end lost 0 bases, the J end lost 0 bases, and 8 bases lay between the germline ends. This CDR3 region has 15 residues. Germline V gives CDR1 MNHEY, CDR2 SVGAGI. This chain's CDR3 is CASSYSPVLNTEAFF. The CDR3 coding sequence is TGTGCCAGCAGTTACTCCCCGGTCCTGAACACTGAAGCTTTCTTT.

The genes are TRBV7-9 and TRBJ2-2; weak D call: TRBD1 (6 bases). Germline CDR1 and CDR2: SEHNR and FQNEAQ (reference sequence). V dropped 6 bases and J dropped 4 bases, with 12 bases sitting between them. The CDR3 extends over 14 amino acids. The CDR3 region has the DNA TGTGCCAGCAGGGACAGTGACGGCACCGGGGAGCTGTTTTTT. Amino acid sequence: CASRDSDGTGELFF. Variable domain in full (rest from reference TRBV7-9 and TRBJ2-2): DTGVSQNPRHKITKRGQNVTFRCDPISEHNRLYWYRQTLGQGPEFLTYFQNEAQLEKSRLLSDRFSAERPKGSFSTLEIQRTEQGDSAMYLCASRDSDGTGELFFGEGSRLTVL.

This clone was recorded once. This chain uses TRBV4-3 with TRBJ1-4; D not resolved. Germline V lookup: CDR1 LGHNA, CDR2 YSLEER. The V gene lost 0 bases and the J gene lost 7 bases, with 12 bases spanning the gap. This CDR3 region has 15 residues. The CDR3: CASSQERVNGEKLFF. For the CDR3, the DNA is TGCGCCAGCAGCCAAGAGCGGGTTAACGGTGAAAAACTGTTTTTT.

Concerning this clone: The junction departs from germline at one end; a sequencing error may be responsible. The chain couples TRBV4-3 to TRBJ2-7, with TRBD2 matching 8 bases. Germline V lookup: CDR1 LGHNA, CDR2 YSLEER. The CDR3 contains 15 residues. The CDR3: CARSREGGFSYEQYF. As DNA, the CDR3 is TGCGCCCGCAGCCGGGAGGGGGGTTTCTCCTACGAGCAGTACTTC.

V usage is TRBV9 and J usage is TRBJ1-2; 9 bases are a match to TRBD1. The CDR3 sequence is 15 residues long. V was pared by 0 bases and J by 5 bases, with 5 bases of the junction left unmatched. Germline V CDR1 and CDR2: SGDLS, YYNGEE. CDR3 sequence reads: CASSVEGQGGYGYTF. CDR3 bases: TGTGCCAGCAGCGTAGAGGGACAGGGTGGGTATGGCTACACCTTC.

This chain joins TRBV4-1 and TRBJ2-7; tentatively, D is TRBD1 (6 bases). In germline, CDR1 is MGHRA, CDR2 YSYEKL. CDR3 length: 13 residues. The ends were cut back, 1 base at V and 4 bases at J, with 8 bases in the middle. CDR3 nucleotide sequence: TGCGCCAGCAGCCAAGCTCAGGGGTACGAGCAGTACTTC. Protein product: CASSQAQGYEQYF.

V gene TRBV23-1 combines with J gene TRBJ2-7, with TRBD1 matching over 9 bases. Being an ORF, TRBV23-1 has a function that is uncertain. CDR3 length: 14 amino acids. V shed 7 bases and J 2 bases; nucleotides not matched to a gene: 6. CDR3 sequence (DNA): TGCGCCAGCACACCTCGGACAGGGGCCTACGAGCAGTACTTC. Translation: CASTPRTGAYEQYF.

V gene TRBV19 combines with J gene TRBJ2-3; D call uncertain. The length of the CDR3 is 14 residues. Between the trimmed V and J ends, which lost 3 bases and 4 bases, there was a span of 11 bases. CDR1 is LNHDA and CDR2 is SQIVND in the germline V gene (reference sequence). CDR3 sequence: CASSMEQLADTQYF. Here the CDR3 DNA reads TGTGCCAGTAGTATGGAACAGCTTGCAGATACGCAGTATTTT.